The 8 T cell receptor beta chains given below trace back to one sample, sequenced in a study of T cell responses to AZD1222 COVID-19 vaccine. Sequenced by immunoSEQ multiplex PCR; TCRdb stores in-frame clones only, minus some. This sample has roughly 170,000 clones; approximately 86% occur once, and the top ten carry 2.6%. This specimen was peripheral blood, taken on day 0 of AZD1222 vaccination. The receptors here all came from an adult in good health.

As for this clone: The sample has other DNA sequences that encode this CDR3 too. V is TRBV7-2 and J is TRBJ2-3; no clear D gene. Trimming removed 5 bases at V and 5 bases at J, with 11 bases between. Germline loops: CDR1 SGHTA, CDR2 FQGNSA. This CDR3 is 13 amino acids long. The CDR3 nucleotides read TGTGCCAGCAGCCCCGAAATAGGAGATACGCAGTATTTT. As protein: CASSPEIGDTQYF.

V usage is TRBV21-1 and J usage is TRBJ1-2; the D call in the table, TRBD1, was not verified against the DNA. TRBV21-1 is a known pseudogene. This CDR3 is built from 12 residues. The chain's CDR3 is CASSKTGDGYTF. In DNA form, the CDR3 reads TGTGCCAGCAGCAAGACAGGGGACGGCTACACCTTC.

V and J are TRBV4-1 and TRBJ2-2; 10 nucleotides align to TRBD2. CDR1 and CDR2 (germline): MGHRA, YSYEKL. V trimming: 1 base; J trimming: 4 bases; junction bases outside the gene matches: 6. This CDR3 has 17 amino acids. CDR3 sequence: CASSQGGSSGSTGELFF. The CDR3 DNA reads TGCGCCAGCAGCCAAGGGGGCTCTAGCGGGAGCACCGGGGAGCTGTTTTTT.

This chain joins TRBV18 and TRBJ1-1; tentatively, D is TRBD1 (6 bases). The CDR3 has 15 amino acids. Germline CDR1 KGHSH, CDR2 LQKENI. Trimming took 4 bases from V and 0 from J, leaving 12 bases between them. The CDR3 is CASSRTDTMNTEAFF. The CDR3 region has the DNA TGTGCCAGCTCACGGACAGACACAATGAACACTGAAGCTTTCTTT. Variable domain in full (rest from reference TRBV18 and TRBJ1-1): NAGVMQNPRHLVRRRGQEARLRCSPMKGHSHVYWYRQLPEEGLKFMVYLQKENIIDESGMPKERFSAEFPKEGPSILRIQQVVRGDSAAYFCASSRTDTMNTEAFFGQGTRLTVV.

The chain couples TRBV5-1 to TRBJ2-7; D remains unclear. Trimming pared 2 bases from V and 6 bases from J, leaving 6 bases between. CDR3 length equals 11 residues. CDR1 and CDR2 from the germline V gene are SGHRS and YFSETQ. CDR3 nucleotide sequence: TGCGCCAGCAGCTTAAGGCTCGAGCAGTACTTC. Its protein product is CASSLRLEQYF.

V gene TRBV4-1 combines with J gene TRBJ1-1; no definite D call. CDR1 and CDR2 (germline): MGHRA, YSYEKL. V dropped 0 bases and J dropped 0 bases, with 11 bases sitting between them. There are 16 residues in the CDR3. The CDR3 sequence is CASSQDLRLLNTEAFF. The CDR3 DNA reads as TGCGCCAGCAGCCAAGACTTAAGGCTCCTGAACACTGAAGCTTTCTTT.

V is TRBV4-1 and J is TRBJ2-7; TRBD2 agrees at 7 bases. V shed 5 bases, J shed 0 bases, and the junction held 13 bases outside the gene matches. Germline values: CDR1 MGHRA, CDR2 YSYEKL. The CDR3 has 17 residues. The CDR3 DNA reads TGCGCCAGCAGCTTCAGTGGGTCAACTAGCGTCTCCTACGAGCAGTACTTC. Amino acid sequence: CASSFSGSTSVSYEQYF.

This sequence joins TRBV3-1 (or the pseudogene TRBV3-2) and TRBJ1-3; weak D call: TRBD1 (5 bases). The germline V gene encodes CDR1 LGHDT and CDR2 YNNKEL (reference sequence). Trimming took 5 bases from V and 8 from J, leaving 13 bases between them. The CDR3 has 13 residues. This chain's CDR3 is CASSDLSGDTIYF. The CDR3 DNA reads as TGTGCCAGCAGCGACTTATCGGGGGACACCATATATTTT.